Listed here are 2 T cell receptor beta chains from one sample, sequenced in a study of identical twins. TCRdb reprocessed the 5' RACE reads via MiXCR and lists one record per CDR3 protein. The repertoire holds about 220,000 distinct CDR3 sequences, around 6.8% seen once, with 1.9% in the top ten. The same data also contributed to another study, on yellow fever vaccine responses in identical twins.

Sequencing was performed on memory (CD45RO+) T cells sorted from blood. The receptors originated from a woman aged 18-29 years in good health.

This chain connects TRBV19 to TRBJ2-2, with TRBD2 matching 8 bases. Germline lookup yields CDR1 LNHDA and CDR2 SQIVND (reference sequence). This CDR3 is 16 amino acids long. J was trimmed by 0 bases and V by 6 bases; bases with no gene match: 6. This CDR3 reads CASSRGAGANTGELFF. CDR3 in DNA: TGTGCCAGTAGCCGGGGAGCGGGAGCGAACACCGGGGAGCTGTTTTTT.

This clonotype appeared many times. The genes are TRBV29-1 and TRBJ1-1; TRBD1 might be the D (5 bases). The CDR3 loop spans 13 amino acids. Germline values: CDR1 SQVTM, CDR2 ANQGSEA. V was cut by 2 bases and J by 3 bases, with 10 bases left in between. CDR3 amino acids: CSVEWGWDTEAFF. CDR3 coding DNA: TGCAGCGTTGAATGGGGGTGGGACACTGAAGCTTTCTTT.